The T cell receptor beta chain described here comes from a study of blood T cells in healthy people across ages. This clonotype was detected only a few times. Its specificity is unknown. With a J-beta primer mix and a sample-barcoded 5' primer, a second PCR ran 7 to 11 cycles. A tag from a template-switch adaptor with 12 random nucleotides marked each cDNA molecule. No fewer than 2.5 million CDR3-containing paired-end reads came from each sample. Each CDR3 protein is one row after TCRdb ran MiXCR on the 5' RACE reads. The data hold 650,000 to 1,000,000 distinct CDR3 sequences, with around 34% observed a single time. Germline V gives CDR1 DFQATT, CDR2 SNEGSKA (reference sequence). There are 15 residues in the CDR3. Trimming removed 3 bases at V and 0 bases at J, with 13 bases between. Study outcomes and limitations: As age increased, TCR beta diversity per million T cells fell in a roughly linear fashion. The long-lived group displayed more naive CD4+ cells, plus higher diversity, than the aged donors did.

The chain links TRBV20-1 to TRBJ2-3, with D possibly matching TRBD2 (5 bases). The sequence was collected from a man aged 18-30 years in good health. Sequencing input: blood. As DNA, the CDR3 is TGCAGTGCTAGTAACCTAGCCCCTAGCACAGATACGCAGTATTTT. The encoded protein is CSASNLAPSTDTQYF.